A single sample gave rise to the 14 T cell receptor beta chains below, sequenced in a study of early T cells in non-severe SARS-CoV-2 infection. TCRdb re-called the 5' RACE reads through MiXCR, storing one row per CDR3 protein. The sample consists of tens of thousands of distinct CDR3 sequences, around 12% of them appearing once. The specimen was whole blood, collected at baseline. These receptor sequences come from an adult who was a healthcare worker with PCR-confirmed SARS-CoV-2 infection or an uninfected control (not recorded which).

This clonotype was seen at least ten times. This chain links TRBV7-6 with TRBJ2-2; no reliable D call. The germline V gene encodes CDR1 SGHVS and CDR2 FNYEAQ. Trimming removed 1 base at V and 6 bases at J, with 6 bases between. The CDR3 covers 13 residues. CDR3 protein: CASSLVGAGELFF. The CDR3 nucleotides are TGTGCCAGCAGCTTAGTAGGCGCCGGGGAGCTGTTTTTT.

The chain combines TRBV6-5 with TRBJ2-6; D gene uncertain. V lost 5 bases and J lost 2, with 16 bases in between. Germline V gene lookup returns CDR1 MNHEY and CDR2 SVGAGI. This CDR3 spans 17 amino acids. The CDR3 here is CASSANLQVAGANVLTF. The CDR3 DNA reads TGTGCCAGCAGTGCTAATCTTCAGGTAGCTGGGGCCAACGTCCTGACTTTC.

This chain connects TRBV7-9 to TRBJ2-3, with D tentatively TRBD1 or TRBD2 (6 bases each). Trimming cost V 4 bases and J 3 bases, with 17 bases left between them. The CDR3 contains 16 residues. The germline CDR1 and CDR2 sequences are SEHNR and FQNEAQ (reference sequence). Here the CDR3 reads CASSYGDGGPTDTQYF. CDR3 coding DNA: TGTGCCAGCAGCTACGGGGACGGGGGCCCGACAGATACGCAGTATTTT.

The sample holds many counts of this clonotype. J is TRBJ2-2 and V is TRBV11-2; D is perhaps TRBD1 (6 bases). The V gene's germline CDR1 is SGHAT and CDR2 FQNNGV. V was clipped by 4 bases and J by 5 bases, with 8 bases between them. The length of the CDR3 is 13 residues. The CDR3: CASSSRGTGELFF. Here the CDR3 DNA reads TGTGCCAGCAGCTCCAGGGGTACCGGGGAGCTGTTTTTT.

This chain uses TRBV3-1 with TRBJ2-2; D not certain. Germline lookup yields CDR1 LGHDT and CDR2 YNNKEL (reference sequence). Trimming removed 4 bases from V and 3 bases from J, with 9 bases in between. The CDR3 contains 14 residues. The CDR3 DNA sequence: TGTGCCAGCAGCCCCCTTTCGGACACCGGGGAGCTGTTTTTT. Amino acid sequence: CASSPLSDTGELFF.

The rearrangement links TRBV25-1 to TRBJ2-3; D unclear. This CDR3 has 14 residues. Trimming left V 1 base short and J 2 bases short, with 7 bases between. Germline V gene sequence: CDR1 MGHDK, CDR2 SYGVNS. CDR3 protein: CASSELGSTDTQYF. The CDR3 region has the DNA TGTGCCAGCAGTGAATTGGGGTCCACAGATACGCAGTATTTT.

This clonotype was seen ten or more times. V gene TRBV7-2 combines with J gene TRBJ1-1, with no clear D. CDR3 length equals 12 residues. From germline, CDR1 is SGHTA and CDR2 FQGNSA. Between the trimmed V and J ends, which lost 8 bases and 7 bases, there was a span of 14 bases. The DNA for the CDR3 is TGTGCCAGCGCCGAGAGGACCGTTGAAGCTTTCTTT. Its protein product is CASAERTVEAFF.

V is TRBV11-2 and J is TRBJ2-1; 12 bases are a match to TRBD2. J gave up 7 bases and V 5 bases, and 9 bases lay outside the gene matches. CDR1 and CDR2 (germline): SGHAT, FQNNGV. This CDR3 is 16 amino acids long. CDR3: CASSNALAGGSNEQFF. In DNA form, the CDR3 reads TGTGCCAGCAGCAACGCCCTAGCGGGGGGGAGTAATGAGCAGTTCTTC.

A few counts support this clonotype. The chain employs TRBV11-2 and TRBJ2-3, with a tentative D call TRBD1 (6 bases). Trimming took 3 bases from V and 12 from J, leaving 10 bases between them. The CDR3 consists of 11 residues. Germline V gene lookup returns CDR1 SGHAT and CDR2 FQNNGV. CDR3 region: CASSLGADQYF. The CDR3 DNA sequence: TGTGCCAGCAGCTTGGGGGCAGACCAGTATTTT.

The chain couples TRBV4-3 to TRBJ2-1; 9 positions agree with TRBD2. J lost 5 bases, V lost 2 bases, and 13 bases had no gene match. This CDR3 is built from 18 residues. The germline CDR1 and CDR2 sequences are LGHNA and YSLEER. CDR3 protein: CASSQHVRPGLANNEQFF. In DNA form, the CDR3 reads TGCGCCAGCAGCCAACACGTACGGCCGGGACTAGCTAACAATGAGCAGTTCTTC.

At least ten counts were recorded for this clonotype. V and J are TRBV7-9 and TRBJ1-1, with 8 positions matching TRBD1. Losses at the gene ends were 0 bases for V and 1 base for J; bases not matched to a gene: 13. The CDR3 length is 19 residues. CDR1 and CDR2 from the germline V gene are SEHNR and FQNEAQ (reference sequence). DNA of the CDR3: TGTGCCAGCAGCTTAGCGGGAGTGTTTGGACAGGGTTCGAACACTGAAGCTTTCTTT. Protein: CASSLAGVFGQGSNTEAFF.

This clonotype was recorded a few times. CDR3 bases: TGTGCCAGTAGTAAACGGGGGACCGGGGAGCTGTTTTTT. This codes for CASSKRGTGELFF. The J gene is TRBJ2-2, the V gene TRBV19, with a possible D match to TRBD2 (6 bases). Germline V gives CDR1 LNHDA, CDR2 SQIVND (reference sequence). CDR3 length equals 13 residues. The V end lost 4 bases, the J end lost 5 bases, and 8 bases lay between the germline ends.

The chain has TRBV7-2 and TRBJ2-1; 9 bases fit TRBD2. The CDR3 spans 14 residues. V was pared by 0 bases and J by 10 bases, with 4 bases of the junction left unmatched. Germline V gives CDR1 SGHTA, CDR2 FQGNSA. The CDR3 spells CASSLAHLAGEQFF. DNA for the CDR3: TGTGCCAGCAGCTTAGCGCATCTAGCGGGAGAGCAGTTCTTC.

The genes are TRBV15 and TRBJ2-7; D is perhaps TRBD2 (5 bases). CDR3 size: 13 residues. Between the trimmed V and J ends, which lost 3 bases and 6 bases, there was a span of 12 bases. Per germline, CDR1 LNHNV and CDR2 YYDKDF (reference sequence). Here the CDR3 reads CATSSRHEGEQYF. The CDR3 coding sequence is TGTGCCACCAGCAGTAGACATGAGGGCGAGCAGTACTTC.